The entry that follows covers one T cell receptor (beta chain) sequence. Its antigen is as yet unknown. From germline, CDR1 is SGHRS and CDR2 YFSETQ. CDR3 size: 15 residues. V lost 0 bases, J lost 13 bases, and 20 bases lay in between. There were healthy Caucasian individuals from Russia, aged about 6 to 90, serving as donors. Samples had at least 6.5 million PBMCs isolated from them. Sample-barcoded 5' priming and a J-beta primer mix drove a second PCR of about 6 to 11 cycles. The authors tagged each cDNA molecule using a template-switch adaptor with 12 random nucleotides. TCRdb redid the calling of the 5' RACE reads with MiXCR, one entry per CDR3 protein. The sample holds some 900,000 distinct CDR3 sequences, under 50% seen once. The data belong to a study of blood T cells in healthy people across ages. Study-wide findings and caveats: Compared with aged donors, long-lived donors showed fewer expanded clones, suggesting selection.

V and J are TRBV5-1 and TRBJ2-1, with TRBD2 as a possible D gene (5 bases). The receptor was isolated from a young man in good health. The sequenced sample was blood. The CDR3 sequence: CASSLAGGKNSQQFF. CDR3 nucleotide sequence: TGCGCCAGCAGCTTGGCCGGAGGAAAAAATTCTCAACAGTTCTTC.